This passage covers 8 T cell receptor beta chains from one sample sequenced in a study of blood T cell repertoires in COVID-19. Method: immunoSEQ multiplex PCR; TCRdb's copy keeps in-frame clones and lacks some. This table holds tens of thousands of clones, 70% to 80% found once. Specimen: peripheral blood. The source is a man between 60 and 75 years old with active or convalescent COVID-19.

The rearrangement uses TRBV15 and TRBJ2-3; 8 bases fit TRBD1. This CDR3 contains 13 residues. Germline V gene sequence: CDR1 LNHNV, CDR2 YYDKDF (reference sequence). Losses at the gene ends were 3 bases for V and 7 bases for J; bases not matched to a gene: 3. In DNA form, the CDR3 reads TGTGCCACCAGCAGGGACAGGGAATATACGCAGTATTTT. It codes for CATSRDREYTQYF.

V gene TRBV21-1 combines with J gene TRBJ1-1; the listed D gene, TRBD1, was not tested against the DNA. TRBV21-1 is assigned pseudogene status. CDR3 length: 19 amino acids. DNA of the CDR3: TGTGCCAGCAGCAAAGAGAGTTCTGGGGACAGCCGCCGGAGCACTGAAGCTTTCTTT. It specifies CASSKESSGDSRRSTEAFF.

The chain has TRBV6-5 and TRBJ1-2; 11 nucleotides agree with TRBD1. The trim removed 8 bases at V and 7 bases at J, leaving 6 bases unmatched. The CDR3 extends over 13 amino acids. Germline CDR1 reads MNHEY; CDR2 reads SVGAGI. In DNA form, the CDR3 reads TGTGCCAGCCTTGGACAGGGGGCTAGTGGCTACACCTTC. This gives the protein CASLGQGASGYTF.

Only a few counts were recorded for this clone. The CDR3 region is CASSLSSGYAQETQYF. The CDR3 DNA reads TGTGCCAGCAGCTTATCTTCAGGGTATGCCCAAGAGACCCAGTACTTC. The rearrangement joins TRBV7-2 to TRBJ2-5, with a tentative D call TRBD1 (5 bases). The germline gives CDR1 SGHTA, CDR2 FQGNSA. V dropped 2 bases and J dropped 1 base, with 14 bases sitting between them. This CDR3 contains 16 residues.

This chain joins TRBV27 and TRBJ1-2, with TRBD1 matching 8 bases. V shed 3 bases, J shed 4 bases, and the junction held 7 bases outside the gene matches. Per germline, CDR1 MNHEY and CDR2 SMNVEV (reference sequence). CDR3 length: 15 residues. CDR3 in amino acids: CASSLAPGGIYGYTF. In DNA form, the CDR3 reads TGTGCCAGCAGTTTGGCACCAGGGGGCATCTATGGCTACACCTTC.

The chain carries TRBV12-3 or TRBV12-4 and TRBJ2-2, with D hard to call. This CDR3 has 13 residues. V lost 11 bases, J lost 0 bases, and 10 bases lay in between. CDR3 sequence: CADTLANTGELFF. The CDR3 region has the DNA TGTGCCGACACGTTAGCGAACACCGGGGAGCTGTTTTTT.

The rearrangement links TRBV5-5 to TRBJ1-2; D gene uncertain. From germline, CDR1 is SGHKS and CDR2 YYEKEE (reference sequence). The CDR3 covers 15 residues. The V gene lost 0 bases and the J gene lost 5 bases, with 14 bases spanning the gap. For the CDR3, the DNA is TGTGCCAGCAGCTTGGCCGCGGCAGGAGGGTATGGCTACACCTTC. Protein sequence: CASSLAAAGGYGYTF.

The V call is TRBV14, the J call TRBJ1-2; 11 bases align to TRBD1. Germline CDR1 and CDR2: SGHDN and FVKESK. V lost 0 bases to trimming and J lost 7 bases; unmatched junction nucleotides: 7. CDR3 length: 16 amino acids. The CDR3 reads CASSQDAWTGGFGYTF. As DNA, the CDR3 is TGTGCCAGCAGCCAAGATGCTTGGACAGGGGGCTTTGGCTACACCTTC. The full variable domain, in which reference TRBV14 and TRBJ1-2 provide the parts outside the CDR3, is EAGVTQFPSHSVIEKGQTVTLRCDPISGHDNLYWYRRVMGKEIKFLLHFVKESKQDESGMPNNRFLAERTGGTYSTLKVQPAELEDSGVYFCASSQDAWTGGFGYTFGSGTRLTVV.